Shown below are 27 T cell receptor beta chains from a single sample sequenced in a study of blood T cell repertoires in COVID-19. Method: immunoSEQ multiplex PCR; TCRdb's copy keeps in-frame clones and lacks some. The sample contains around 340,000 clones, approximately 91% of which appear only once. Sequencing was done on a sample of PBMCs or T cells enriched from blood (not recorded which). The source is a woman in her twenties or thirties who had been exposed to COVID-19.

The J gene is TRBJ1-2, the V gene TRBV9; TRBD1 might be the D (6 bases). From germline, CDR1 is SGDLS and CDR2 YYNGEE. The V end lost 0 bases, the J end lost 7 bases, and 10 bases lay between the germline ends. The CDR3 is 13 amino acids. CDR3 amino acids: CASSVEGDRGYTF. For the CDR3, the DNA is TGTGCCAGCAGCGTAGAGGGGGATCGTGGCTACACCTTC.

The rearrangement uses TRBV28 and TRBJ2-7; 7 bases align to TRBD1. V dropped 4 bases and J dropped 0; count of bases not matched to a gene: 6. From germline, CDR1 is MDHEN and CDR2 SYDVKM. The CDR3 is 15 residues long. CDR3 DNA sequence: TGTGCCAGCAGTTCCTCCGGGACAGACTCCTACGAGCAGTACTTC. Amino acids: CASSSSGTDSYEQYF.

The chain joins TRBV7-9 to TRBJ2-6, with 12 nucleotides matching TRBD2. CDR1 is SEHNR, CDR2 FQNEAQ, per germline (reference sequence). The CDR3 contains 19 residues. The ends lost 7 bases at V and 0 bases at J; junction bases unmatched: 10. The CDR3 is CASNAIWTSGASGANVLTF. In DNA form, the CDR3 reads TGTGCCAGCAACGCGATTTGGACTAGCGGGGCCTCTGGGGCCAACGTCCTGACTTTC.

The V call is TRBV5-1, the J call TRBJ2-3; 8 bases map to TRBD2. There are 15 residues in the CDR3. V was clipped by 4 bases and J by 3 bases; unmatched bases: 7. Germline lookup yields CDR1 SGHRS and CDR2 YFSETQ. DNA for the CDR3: TGCGCCAGCAGCGTTAGCGGGATCGCAACAGATACGCAGTATTTT. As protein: CASSVSGIATDTQYF.

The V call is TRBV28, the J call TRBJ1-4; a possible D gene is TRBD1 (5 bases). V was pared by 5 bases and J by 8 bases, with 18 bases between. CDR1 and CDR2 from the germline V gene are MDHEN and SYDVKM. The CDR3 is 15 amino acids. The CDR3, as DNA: TGTGCCAGCAGTGGCGGAGGGAGGGGTTACGAAAAACTGTTTTTT. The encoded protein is CASSGGGRGYEKLFF.

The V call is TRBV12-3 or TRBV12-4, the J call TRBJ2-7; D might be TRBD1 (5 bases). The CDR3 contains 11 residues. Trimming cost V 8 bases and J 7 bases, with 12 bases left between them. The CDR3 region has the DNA TGTGCCAGCGGGATGACAGCGGAGCAGTACTTC. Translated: CASGMTAEQYF.

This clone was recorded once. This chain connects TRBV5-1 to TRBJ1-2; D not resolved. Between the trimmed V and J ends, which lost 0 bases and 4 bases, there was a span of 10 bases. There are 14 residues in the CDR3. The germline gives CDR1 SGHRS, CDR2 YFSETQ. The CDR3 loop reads CASSLGTEGYGYTF. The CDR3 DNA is TGCGCCAGCAGCTTGGGTACAGAGGGCTATGGCTACACCTTC.

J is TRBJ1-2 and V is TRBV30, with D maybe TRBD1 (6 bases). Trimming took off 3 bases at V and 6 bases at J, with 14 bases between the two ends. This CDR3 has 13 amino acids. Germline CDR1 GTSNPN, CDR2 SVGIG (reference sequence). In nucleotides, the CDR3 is TGTGCCTGGAGCTACAGGGTTCCAAATGGCTACACCTTC. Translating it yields CAWSYRVPNGYTF.

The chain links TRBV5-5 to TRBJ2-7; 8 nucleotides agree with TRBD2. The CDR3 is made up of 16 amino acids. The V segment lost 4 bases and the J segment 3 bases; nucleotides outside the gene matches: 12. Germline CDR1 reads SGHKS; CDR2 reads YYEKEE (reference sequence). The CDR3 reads CASSAEGAGGFYEQYF. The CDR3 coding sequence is TGTGCCAGCAGCGCCGAAGGGGCGGGAGGCTTCTACGAGCAGTACTTC. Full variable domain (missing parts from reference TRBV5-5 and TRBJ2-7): DAGVTQSPTHLIKTRGQQVTLRCSPISGHKSVSWYQQVLGQGPQFIFQYYEKEERGRGNFPDRFSARQFPNYSSELNVNALLLGDSALYLCASSAEGAGGFYEQYFGPGTRLTVT.

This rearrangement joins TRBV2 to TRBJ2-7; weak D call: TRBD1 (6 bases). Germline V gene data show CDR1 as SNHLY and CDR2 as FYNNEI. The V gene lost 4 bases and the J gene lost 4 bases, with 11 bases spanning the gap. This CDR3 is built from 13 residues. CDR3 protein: CASSVPGQYEQYF. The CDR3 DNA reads TGTGCCAGCAGTGTCCCCGGACAGTACGAGCAGTACTTC.

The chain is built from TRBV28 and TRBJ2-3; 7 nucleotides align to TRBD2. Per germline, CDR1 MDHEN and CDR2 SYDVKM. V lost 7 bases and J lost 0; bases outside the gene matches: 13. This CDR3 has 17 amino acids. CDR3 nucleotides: TGTGCCAGCAATGCTGTAAAGCCGGGACTAAGCACAGATACGCAGTATTTT. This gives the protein CASNAVKPGLSTDTQYF.

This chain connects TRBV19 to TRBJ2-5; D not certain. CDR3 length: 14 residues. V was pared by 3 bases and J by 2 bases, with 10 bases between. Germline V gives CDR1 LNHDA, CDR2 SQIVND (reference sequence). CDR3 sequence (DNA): TGTGCCAGTAGTATGGTGGGCAGACAAGAGACCCAGTACTTC. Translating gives CASSMVGRQETQYF.

The CDR3: CASSVAGELFF. CDR3 coding DNA: TGTGCCAGCAGCGTCGCCGGGGAGCTGTTTTTT. V gene TRBV9 combines with J gene TRBJ2-2; D is unresolved. Trimming cost V 2 bases and J 6 bases, with 2 bases left between them. The CDR3 runs 11 residues. The germline gives CDR1 SGDLS, CDR2 YYNGEE.

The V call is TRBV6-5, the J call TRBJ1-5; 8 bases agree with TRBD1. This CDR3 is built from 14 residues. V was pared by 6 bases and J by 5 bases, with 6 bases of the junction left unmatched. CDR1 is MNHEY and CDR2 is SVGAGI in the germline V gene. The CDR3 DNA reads TGTGCCAGCAGAACAGGGGGGCGGGATCAGCCCCAGCATTTT. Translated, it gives CASRTGGRDQPQHF.

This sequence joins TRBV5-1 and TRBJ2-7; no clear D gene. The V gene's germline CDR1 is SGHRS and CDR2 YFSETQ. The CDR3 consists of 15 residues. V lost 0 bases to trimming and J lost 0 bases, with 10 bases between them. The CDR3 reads CASSLVSDFSYEQYF. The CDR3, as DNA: TGCGCCAGCAGCTTGGTTTCTGACTTCTCCTACGAGCAGTACTTC.

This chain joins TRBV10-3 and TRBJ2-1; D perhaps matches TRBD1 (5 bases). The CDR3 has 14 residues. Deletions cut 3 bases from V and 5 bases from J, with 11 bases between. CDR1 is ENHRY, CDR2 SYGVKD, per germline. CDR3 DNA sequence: TGTGCCATCAGTGACTTAGGGGCTCACAATGAGCAGTTCTTC. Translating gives CAISDLGAHNEQFF.

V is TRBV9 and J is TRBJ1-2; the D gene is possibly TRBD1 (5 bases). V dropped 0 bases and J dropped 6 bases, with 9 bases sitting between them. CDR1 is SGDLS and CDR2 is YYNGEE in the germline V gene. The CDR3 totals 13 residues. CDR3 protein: CASSVVVGHGYTF. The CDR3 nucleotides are TGTGCCAGCAGCGTAGTTGTGGGGCATGGCTACACCTTC.

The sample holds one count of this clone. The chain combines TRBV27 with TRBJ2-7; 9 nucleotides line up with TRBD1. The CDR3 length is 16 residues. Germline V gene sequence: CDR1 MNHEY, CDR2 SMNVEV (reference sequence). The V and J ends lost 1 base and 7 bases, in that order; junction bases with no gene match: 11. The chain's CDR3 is CASSLLPGQGPLEQYF. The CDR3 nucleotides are TGTGCCAGCAGTTTATTACCGGGACAGGGCCCTCTTGAGCAGTACTTC.

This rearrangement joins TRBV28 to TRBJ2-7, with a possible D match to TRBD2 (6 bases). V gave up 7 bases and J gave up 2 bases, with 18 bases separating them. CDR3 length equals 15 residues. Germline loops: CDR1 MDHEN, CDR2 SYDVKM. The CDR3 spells CASTLGGGYTYEQYF. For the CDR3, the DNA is TGTGCCAGCACTCTGGGGGGAGGATATACCTACGAGCAGTACTTC.

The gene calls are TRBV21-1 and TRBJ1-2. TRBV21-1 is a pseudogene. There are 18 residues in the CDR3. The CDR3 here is CASSKEVPLTKTGVSYTF. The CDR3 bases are TGTGCCAGCAGCAAAGAGGTGCCACTAACAAAGACCGGTGTGAGCTACACCTTC.

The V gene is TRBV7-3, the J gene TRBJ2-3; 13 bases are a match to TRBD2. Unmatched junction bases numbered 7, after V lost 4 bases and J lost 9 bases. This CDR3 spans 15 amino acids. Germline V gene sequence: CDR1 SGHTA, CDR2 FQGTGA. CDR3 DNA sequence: TGTGCCAGCAGCTCGGGACTAGCGGGATCATTGACGCAGTATTTT. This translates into CASSSGLAGSLTQYF.

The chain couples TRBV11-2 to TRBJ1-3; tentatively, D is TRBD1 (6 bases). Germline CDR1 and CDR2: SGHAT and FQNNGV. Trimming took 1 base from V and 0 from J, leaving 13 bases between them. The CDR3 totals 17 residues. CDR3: CASSLATGISSGNTIYF. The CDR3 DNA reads TGTGCCAGCAGCTTAGCTACAGGGATCAGCTCTGGAAACACCATATATTTT.

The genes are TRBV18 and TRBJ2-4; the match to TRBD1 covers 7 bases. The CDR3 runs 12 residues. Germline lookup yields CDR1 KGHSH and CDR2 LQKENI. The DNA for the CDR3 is TGTGCGGGCGGACAGGACAAAAACATTCAGTACTTC. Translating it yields CAGGQDKNIQYF.

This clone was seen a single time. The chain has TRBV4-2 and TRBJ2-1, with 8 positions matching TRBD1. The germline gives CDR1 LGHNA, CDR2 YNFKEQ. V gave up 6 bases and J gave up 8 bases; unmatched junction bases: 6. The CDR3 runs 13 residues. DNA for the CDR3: TGTGCCAGCAGTAGGACAGGGACAGATGAGCAGTTCTTC. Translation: CASSRTGTDEQFF.

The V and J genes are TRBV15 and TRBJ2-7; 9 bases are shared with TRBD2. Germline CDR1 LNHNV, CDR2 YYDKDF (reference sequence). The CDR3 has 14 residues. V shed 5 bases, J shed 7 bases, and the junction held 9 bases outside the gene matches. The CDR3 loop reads CATSPSGLASEQYF. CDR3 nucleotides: TGTGCCACCAGCCCCTCGGGACTAGCATCTGAGCAGTACTTC.

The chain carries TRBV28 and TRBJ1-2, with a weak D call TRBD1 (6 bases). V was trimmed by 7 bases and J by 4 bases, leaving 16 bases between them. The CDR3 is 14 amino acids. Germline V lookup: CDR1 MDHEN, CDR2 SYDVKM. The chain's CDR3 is CASTPPWGLYGYTF. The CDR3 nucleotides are TGTGCCAGCACCCCCCCGTGGGGGCTCTATGGCTACACCTTC.

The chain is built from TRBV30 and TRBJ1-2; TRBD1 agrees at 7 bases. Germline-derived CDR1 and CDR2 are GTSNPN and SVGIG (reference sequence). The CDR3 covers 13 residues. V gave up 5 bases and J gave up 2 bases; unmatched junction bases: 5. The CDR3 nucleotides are TGTGCCTGGGGGGAACAGGGGAACTATGGCTACACCTTC. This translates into CAWGEQGNYGYTF.